Below, 6 T cell receptor beta chains from the same sample are listed, as sequenced in a study of lymphopenia after photon versus proton radiotherapy. Some clones are missing from TCRdb's copy, which holds only in-frame ones; the method was immunoSEQ multiplex PCR. The table lists some 55,000 clones, around 83% of them singletons. The sequencing used peripheral blood, collected from a patient treated with photon-based radiotherapy. The receptor set was obtained from a man in his fifties with gastric cancer.

In this sample, this clone turned up a few times. This chain connects TRBV6-6 to TRBJ2-3; D unclear. Trimming pared 6 bases from V and 1 base from J, leaving 8 bases between. Germline values: CDR1 MNHNY, CDR2 SVGAGI (reference sequence). This CDR3 is 13 amino acids long. In DNA, the CDR3 is TGTGCCAGCAGCTGGCCCGGCACAGATACGCAGTATTTT. This sequence encodes CASSWPGTDTQYF.

Only one count was recorded for this clone. The V call is TRBV7-9, the J call TRBJ2-5; D not resolved. The DNA end favors TRBJ2-7, so the J call may be wrong. Per the germline V gene, CDR1 is SEHNR and CDR2 is FQNEAQ (reference sequence). The CDR3 runs 13 residues. CDR3 sequence (DNA): TGTGCCAGCAGCCCGTCAGTTTCCTACGAGCAGTACTTC. This encodes CASSPSVSYEQYF.

V and J are TRBV5-4 and TRBJ2-1, with 10 bases aligning to TRBD1. CDR1 and CDR2 (germline): SGHNT, YYREEE (reference sequence). CDR3 length: 15 amino acids. The ends lost 0 bases at V and 5 bases at J; junction bases unmatched: 2. Here the CDR3 DNA reads TGTGCCAGCAGCTTGGCGGACAGGGGGAACAATGAGCAGTTCTTC. It yields the protein CASSLADRGNNEQFF.

The chain combines TRBV7-2 with TRBJ2-1; TRBD1 matches at 11 bases. The V gene end was trimmed by 4 bases and the J gene end by 5 bases; junction bases not matched to a gene: 7. There are 16 residues in the CDR3. The germline V gene encodes CDR1 SGHTA and CDR2 FQGNSA. CDR3 protein: CASSYSGTGGDNEQFF. The CDR3 coding sequence is TGTGCCAGCAGCTACTCCGGGACAGGGGGAGACAATGAGCAGTTCTTC.

This chain connects TRBV19 to TRBJ1-1; D is possibly TRBD1 (6 bases). CDR3 length equals 13 residues. Germline assignment: CDR1 LNHDA and CDR2 SQIVND (reference sequence). Trimming stripped 3 bases from V and 8 bases from J, with 13 bases between. CDR3 amino acids: CASSISRGTEAFF. In nucleotides, the CDR3 is TGTGCCAGTAGTATCAGTCGGGGGACAGAAGCTTTCTTT.

This clone has more than one count but fewer than ten. This chain joins TRBV9 and TRBJ2-2; 7 positions match TRBD2. The CDR3 runs to 16 residues. V trimming: 4 bases; J trimming: 3 bases; junction bases outside the gene matches: 9. Germline V CDR1 and CDR2: SGDLS, YYNGEE. CDR3 sequence: CASSLTSYKDTGELFF. CDR3 coding DNA: TGTGCCAGCAGCCTGACTAGCTATAAGGACACCGGGGAGCTGTTTTTT.